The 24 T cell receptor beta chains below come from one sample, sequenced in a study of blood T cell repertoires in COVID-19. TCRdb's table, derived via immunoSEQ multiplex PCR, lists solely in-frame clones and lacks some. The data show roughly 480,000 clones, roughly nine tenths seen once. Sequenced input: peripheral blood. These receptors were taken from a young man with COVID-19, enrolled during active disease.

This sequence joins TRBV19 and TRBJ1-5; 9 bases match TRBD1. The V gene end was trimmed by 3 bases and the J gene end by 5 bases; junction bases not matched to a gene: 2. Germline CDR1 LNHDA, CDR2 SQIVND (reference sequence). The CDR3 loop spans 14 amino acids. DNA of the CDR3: TGTGCCAGTAGTATGGGACAGGGAGATCAGCCCCAGCATTTT. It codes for CASSMGQGDQPQHF.

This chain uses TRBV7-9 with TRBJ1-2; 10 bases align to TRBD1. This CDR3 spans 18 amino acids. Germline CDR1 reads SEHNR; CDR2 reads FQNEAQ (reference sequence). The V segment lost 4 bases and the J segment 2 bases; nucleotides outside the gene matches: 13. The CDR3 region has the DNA TGTGCCAGCAGCTACCGCCGGGACAGGGGCCCCGGAAACTATGGCTACACCTTC. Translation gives CASSYRRDRGPGNYGYTF.

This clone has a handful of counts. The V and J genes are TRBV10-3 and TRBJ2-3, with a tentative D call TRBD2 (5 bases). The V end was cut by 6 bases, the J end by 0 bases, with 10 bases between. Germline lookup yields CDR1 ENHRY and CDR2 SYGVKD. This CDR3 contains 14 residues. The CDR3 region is CAIRGAFSTDTQYF. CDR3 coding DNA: TGTGCCATCAGGGGAGCGTTCAGCACAGATACGCAGTATTTT.

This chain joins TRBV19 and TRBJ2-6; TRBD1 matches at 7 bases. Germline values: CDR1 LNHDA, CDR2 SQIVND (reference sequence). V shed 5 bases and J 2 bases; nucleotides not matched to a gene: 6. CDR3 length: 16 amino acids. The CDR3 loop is CASSRGQVPGANVLTF. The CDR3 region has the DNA TGTGCCAGTAGTCGCGGACAGGTCCCTGGGGCCAACGTCCTGACTTTC.

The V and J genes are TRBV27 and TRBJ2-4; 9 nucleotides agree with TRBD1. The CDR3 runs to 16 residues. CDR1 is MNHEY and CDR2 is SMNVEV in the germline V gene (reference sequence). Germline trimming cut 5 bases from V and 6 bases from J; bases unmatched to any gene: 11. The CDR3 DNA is TGTGCCAGCAGTCCCTCGCGGACAGGGGACGGAAACATTCAGTACTTC. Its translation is CASSPSRTGDGNIQYF.

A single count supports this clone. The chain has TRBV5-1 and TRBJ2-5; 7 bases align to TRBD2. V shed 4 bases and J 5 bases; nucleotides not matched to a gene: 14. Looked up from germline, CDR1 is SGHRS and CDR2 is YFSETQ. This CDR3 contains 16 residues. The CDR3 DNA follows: TGCGCCAGCAGCCAATCCCTTCGCGGGGGAGGTGAGACCCAGTACTTC. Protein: CASSQSLRGGGETQYF. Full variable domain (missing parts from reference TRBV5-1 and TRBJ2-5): KAGVTQTPRYLIKTRGQQVTLSCSPISGHRSVSWYQQTPGQGLQFLFEYFSETQRNKGNFPGRFSGRQFSNSRSEMNVSTLELGDSALYLCASSQSLRGGGETQYFGPGTRLLVL.

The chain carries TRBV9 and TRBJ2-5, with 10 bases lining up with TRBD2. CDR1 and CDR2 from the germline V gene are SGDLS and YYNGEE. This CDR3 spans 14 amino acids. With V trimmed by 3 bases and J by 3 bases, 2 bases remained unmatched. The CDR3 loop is CASSGGLAKETQYF. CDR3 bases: TGTGCCAGCAGCGGGGGACTAGCGAAAGAGACCCAGTACTTC.

For the CDR3, the DNA is TGTGCCACCAGTGATCCCGGGACAACGCCCTCCACGCAGTATTTT. It encodes CATSDPGTTPSTQYF. The rearrangement joins TRBV24-1 to TRBJ2-3, with D possibly matching TRBD1 (6 bases). CDR1 KGHDR and CDR2 SFDVKD come from the germline V gene. The V end lost 3 bases, the J end lost 9 bases, and 18 bases lay between the germline ends. There are 15 residues in the CDR3.

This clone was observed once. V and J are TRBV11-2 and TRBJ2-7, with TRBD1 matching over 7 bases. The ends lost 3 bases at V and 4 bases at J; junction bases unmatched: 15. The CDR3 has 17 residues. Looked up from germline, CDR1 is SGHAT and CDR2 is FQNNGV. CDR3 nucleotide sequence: TGTGCCAGCAGCTTGGGAACGTCGCGACAGGGACGGTACGAGCAGTACTTC. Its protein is CASSLGTSRQGRYEQYF.

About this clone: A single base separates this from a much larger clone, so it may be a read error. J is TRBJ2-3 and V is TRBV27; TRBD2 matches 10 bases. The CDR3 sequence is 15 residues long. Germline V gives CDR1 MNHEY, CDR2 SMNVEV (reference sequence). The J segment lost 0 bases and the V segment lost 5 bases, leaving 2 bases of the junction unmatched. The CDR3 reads CASSETSGSTDTQYF. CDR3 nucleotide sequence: TGTGCCAGCAGTGAGACTAGCGGGAGCACAGATACGCAGTATTTT.

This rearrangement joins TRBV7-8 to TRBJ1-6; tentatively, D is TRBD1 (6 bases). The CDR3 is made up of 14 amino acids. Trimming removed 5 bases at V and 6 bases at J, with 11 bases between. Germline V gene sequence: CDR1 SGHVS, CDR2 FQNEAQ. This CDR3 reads CASSVDSVNSPLHF. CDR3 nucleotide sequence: TGTGCCAGCAGCGTGGACAGCGTTAATTCACCCCTCCACTTT.

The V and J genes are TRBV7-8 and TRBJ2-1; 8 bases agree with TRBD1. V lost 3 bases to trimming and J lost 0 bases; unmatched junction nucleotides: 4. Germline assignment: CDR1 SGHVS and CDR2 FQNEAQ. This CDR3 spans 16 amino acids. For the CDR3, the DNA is TGTGCCAGCAGCTTCCCAGGGGGCAACTCCTACAATGAGCAGTTCTTC. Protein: CASSFPGGNSYNEQFF.

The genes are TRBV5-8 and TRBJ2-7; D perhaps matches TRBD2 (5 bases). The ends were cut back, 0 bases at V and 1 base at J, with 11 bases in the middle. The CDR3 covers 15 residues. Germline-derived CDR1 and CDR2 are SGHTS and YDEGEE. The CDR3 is CASSLGPGESYEQYF. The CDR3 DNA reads TGTGCCAGCAGCTTGGGACCTGGGGAGTCCTACGAGCAGTACTTC.

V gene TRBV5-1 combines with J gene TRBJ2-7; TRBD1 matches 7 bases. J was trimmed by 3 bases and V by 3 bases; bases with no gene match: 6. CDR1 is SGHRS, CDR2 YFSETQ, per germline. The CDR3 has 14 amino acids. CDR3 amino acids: CASSSGTAHYEQYF. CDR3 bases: TGCGCCAGCAGCTCCGGGACAGCTCACTACGAGCAGTACTTC.

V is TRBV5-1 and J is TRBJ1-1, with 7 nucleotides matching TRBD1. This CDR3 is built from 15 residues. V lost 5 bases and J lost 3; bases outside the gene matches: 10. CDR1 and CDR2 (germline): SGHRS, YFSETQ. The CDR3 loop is CASSPYRGDDTEAFF. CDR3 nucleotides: TGCGCCAGCAGTCCTTACAGGGGAGATGACACTGAAGCTTTCTTT.

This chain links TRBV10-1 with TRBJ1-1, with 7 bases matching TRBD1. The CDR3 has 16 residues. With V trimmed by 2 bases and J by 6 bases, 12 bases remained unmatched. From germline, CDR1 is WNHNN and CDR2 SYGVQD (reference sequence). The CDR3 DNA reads TGCGCCAGCAGTGAGGGCCCAGGGACAGCTACTCCTGAAGCTTTCTTT. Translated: CASSEGPGTATPEAFF.

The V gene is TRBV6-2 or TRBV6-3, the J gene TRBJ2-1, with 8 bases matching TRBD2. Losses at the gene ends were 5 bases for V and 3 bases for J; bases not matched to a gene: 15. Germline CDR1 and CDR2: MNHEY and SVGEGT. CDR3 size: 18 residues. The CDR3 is CASSPGSGAGGIYNEQFF. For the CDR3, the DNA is TGTGCCAGCAGTCCCGGCTCCGGTGCGGGGGGCATCTACAATGAGCAGTTCTTC.

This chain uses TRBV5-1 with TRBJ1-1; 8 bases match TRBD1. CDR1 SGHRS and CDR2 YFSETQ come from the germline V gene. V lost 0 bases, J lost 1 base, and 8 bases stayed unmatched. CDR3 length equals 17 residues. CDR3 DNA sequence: TGCGCCAGCAGCTTGGTCCTGGACAGGGCTCGGAACACTGAAGCTTTCTTT. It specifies CASSLVLDRARNTEAFF.

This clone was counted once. CDR3 in DNA: TGTGCCAGCAGCTTAGAAGGGGTTGGGTATAGCAATCAGCCCCAGCATTTT. Residues: CASSLEGVGYSNQPQHF. The V call is TRBV7-8, the J call TRBJ1-5; TRBD1 might be the D (5 bases). The V and J ends lost 1 base and 0 bases respectively, with 13 bases between them. The length of the CDR3 is 17 residues. Germline lookup yields CDR1 SGHVS and CDR2 FQNEAQ.

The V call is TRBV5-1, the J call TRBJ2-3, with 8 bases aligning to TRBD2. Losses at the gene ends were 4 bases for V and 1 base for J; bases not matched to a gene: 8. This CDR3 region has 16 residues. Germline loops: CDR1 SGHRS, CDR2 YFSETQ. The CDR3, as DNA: TGCGCCAGCAGCGGGGGACTAGTGGGCGGCACAGATACGCAGTATTTT. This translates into CASSGGLVGGTDTQYF.

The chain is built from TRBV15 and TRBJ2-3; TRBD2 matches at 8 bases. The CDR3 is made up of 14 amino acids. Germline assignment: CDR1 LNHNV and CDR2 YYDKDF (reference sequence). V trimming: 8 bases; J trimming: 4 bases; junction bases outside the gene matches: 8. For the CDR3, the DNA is TGTGCCACCCAAAGCAGCGGGAGACCAGATACGCAGTATTTT. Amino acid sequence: CATQSSGRPDTQYF.

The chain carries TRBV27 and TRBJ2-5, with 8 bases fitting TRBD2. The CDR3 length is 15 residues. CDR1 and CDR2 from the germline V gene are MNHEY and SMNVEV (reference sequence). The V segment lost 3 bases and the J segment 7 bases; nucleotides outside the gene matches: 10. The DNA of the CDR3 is TGTGCCAGCAGTTTCCTTACTAGCGGACCGAGGACCCAGTACTTC. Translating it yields CASSFLTSGPRTQYF.

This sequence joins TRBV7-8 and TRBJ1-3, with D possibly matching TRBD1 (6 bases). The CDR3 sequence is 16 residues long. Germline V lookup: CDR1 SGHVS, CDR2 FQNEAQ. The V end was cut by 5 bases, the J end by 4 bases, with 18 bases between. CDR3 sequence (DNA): TGTGCCAGCAGCCAGACGACAGGCCCACGGGGAAACACCATATATTTT. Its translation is CASSQTTGPRGNTIYF. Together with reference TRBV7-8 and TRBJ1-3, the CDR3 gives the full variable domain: GAGVSQSPRYKVAKRGQDVALRCDPISGHVSLFWYQQALGQGPEFLTYFQNEAQLDKSGLPSDRFFAERPEGSVSTLKIQRTQQEDSAVYLCASSQTTGPRGNTIYFGEGSWLTVV.

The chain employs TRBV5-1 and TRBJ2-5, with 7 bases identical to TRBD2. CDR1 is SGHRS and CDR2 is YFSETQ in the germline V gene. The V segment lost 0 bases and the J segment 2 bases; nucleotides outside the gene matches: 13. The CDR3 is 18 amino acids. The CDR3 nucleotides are TGCGCCAGCAGCTTGGGACTTACCGGGACTACAGTACAAGAGACCCAGTACTTC. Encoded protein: CASSLGLTGTTVQETQYF. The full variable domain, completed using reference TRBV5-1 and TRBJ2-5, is KAGVTQTPRYLIKTRGQQVTLSCSPISGHRSVSWYQQTPGQGLQFLFEYFSETQRNKGNFPGRFSGRQFSNSRSEMNVSTLELGDSALYLCASSLGLTGTTVQETQYFGPGTRLLVL.